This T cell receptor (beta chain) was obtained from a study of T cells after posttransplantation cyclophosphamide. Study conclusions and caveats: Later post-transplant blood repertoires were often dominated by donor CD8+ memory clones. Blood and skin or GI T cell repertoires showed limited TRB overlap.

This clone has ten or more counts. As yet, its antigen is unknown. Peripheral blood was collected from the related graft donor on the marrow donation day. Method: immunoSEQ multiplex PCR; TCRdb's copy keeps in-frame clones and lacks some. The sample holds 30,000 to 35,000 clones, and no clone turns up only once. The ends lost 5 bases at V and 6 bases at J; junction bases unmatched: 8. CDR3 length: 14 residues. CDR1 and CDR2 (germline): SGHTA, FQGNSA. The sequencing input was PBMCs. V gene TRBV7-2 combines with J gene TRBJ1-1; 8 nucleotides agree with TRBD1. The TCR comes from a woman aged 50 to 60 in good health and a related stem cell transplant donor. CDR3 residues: CASSRDRQLAEAFF. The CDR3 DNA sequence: TGTGCCAGCAGCCGGGACAGGCAACTCGCTGAAGCTTTCTTT.